The clone carrying this T cell receptor (beta chain) was seen more than once but under ten times. Its antigen is not identified. These data come from a study of regulatory T cells in long-lasting Graves disease. Whole-study results and caveats: TCR diversity was lower in persistent Graves' patients than in newly diagnosed ones. Persistent patients shared more public clonotypes (2,741) than newly diagnosed patients (around 1,000).

Germline lookup yields CDR1 SGHVS and CDR2 FQNEAQ. Trimming stripped 1 base from V and 12 bases from J, with 19 bases between. This CDR3 has 15 residues. HTBI primers from iRepertoire and Arm-PCR of CDR3 regions yielded the TCR beta libraries. Via MiXCR, TCRdb re-called the multiplex PCR reads, giving one row per CDR3 protein. The sample yields about 420,000 distinct CDR3 sequences, 16% seen once. The time point denotes: newly diagnosed GD, antithyroid drugs for less than 3 months. Extracted RNA from PBMCs served as the source of the TCR library. These data also featured in a second study, about T cells in Graves' hyperthyroidism and ophthalmopathy.

The sample here was peripheral blood mononuclear cells (PBMCs), taken at new diagnosis, from a patient treated with antithyroid drugs. The receptor comes from a woman younger than 30 with Graves disease. The chain is built from TRBV7-8 and TRBJ2-4, with D maybe TRBD2 (5 bases). This CDR3 is CASSLDEAGTIRQYF. The CDR3 nucleotides read TGTGCCAGCAGCTTAGATGAGGCGGGTACTATTCGTCAGTACTTC. The whole variable domain, filled in from reference TRBV7-8 and TRBJ2-4, reads GAGVSQSPRYKVAKRGQDVALRCDPISGHVSLFWYQQALGQGPEFLTYFQNEAQLDKSGLPSDRFFAERPEGSVSTLKIQRTQQEDSAVYLCASSLDEAGTIRQYFGAGTRLSVL.